These T cell receptor beta chains were read from a single sample in a study of response to subunit inactivated influenza vaccine. MiXCR, applied by TCRdb to the RT-PCR reads, yields one record per CDR3 protein. The sample includes around 500,000 distinct CDR3 sequences, roughly 9.7% of them seen just once. Sequencing was performed on PBMCs from blood, taken roughly 45 days after vaccination. The receptors come from a man aged 50-60 years who received an inactivated influenza vaccine. CDR3s include the opening cysteine and the closing phenylalanine or tryptophan.

V gene	CDR3 length	J gene	CDR3 protein
TRBV5-1	15	TRBJ2-5	CASSFSSGYQETQYF
TRBV12-3/TRBV12-4	17	TRBJ2-1	CASSSDGTGGLYNEQFF
TRBV5-6	13	TRBJ2-3	CASSLVGGNTQYF
TRBV10-3	14	TRBJ2-1	CAISIGLADNEQFF
TRBV12-3/TRBV12-4	14	TRBJ1-5	CASSNGRENQPQHF
TRBV28	16	TRBJ2-3	CASSLLSSGGVDTQYF
TRBV20-1	13	TRBJ1-1	CSAIAGTNTEAFF
TRBV4-1	17	TRBJ2-4	CASSPNGILRAKNIQYF
TRBV6-5	17	TRBJ2-1	CASSYPYSRRPHNEQFF
TRBV18	15	TRBJ2-7	CASSLATGALPEQYF
TRBV29-1	14	TRBJ2-5	CSVEIPGPRSTQYF
TRBV7-9	14	TRBJ2-7	CASSTGGSFYEQYF
TRBV29-1	12	TRBJ1-2	CSVGLGRSGYTF
TRBV30	13	TRBJ1-1	CAWSYWRDTEAFF
TRBV12-3/TRBV12-4	16	TRBJ1-6	CASSFGGTWSNSPLHF
TRBV20-1	13	TRBJ1-6	CSAPEIHNSPLHF
TRBV12-3/TRBV12-4	17	TRBJ2-1	CASSQGTSGSPDNEQFF
TRBV12-3/TRBV12-4	13	TRBJ2-5	CASSHQGAATQYF
TRBV5-5	12	TRBJ2-7	CASSRRGHEQYF
TRBV10-3	13	TRBJ1-1	CAISPTGNTEAFF
TRBV12-3/TRBV12-4	13	TRBJ2-5	CASSLGPRETQYF
TRBV7-8	16	TRBJ2-5	CATSLIAGRGLETQYF
TRBV20-1	16	TRBJ2-3	CSARDRQGGGSDTQYF
TRBV3-1	14	TRBJ2-1	CASSPRGYYNEQFF
TRBV29-1	14	TRBJ2-3	CSVAYSGYTDTQYF
TRBV9	14	TRBJ2-6	CASTLSSGANVLTF
TRBV4-2	15	TRBJ2-1	CASSQVREPYNEQFF
TRBV28	14	TRBJ2-7	CASINTVGGYEQYF
TRBV4-3	15	TRBJ2-1	CASSQAGLSYNEQFF
TRBV7-9	13	TRBJ1-2	CASRLTGGDGYTF
TRBV29-1	12	TRBJ2-5	CSVVLPQETQYF
TRBV24-1	16	TRBJ1-2	CATSGPAGGLDYGYTF